These 5 T cell receptor beta chains were all obtained from the same sample, sequenced in a study of CD4 T cells in relation to SARS-CoV-2 and coronaviruses. The unexposed donors gave CD4+ T cells in 2011-2018, prior to COVID-19. Sequencing used immunoSEQ multiplex PCR; TCRdb keeps in-frame clones, though not all of them. The sample has some 70,000 clones, over 85% seen once. Sample: naive CD4+ T cells from PBMCs. The subset denotes: naive CD4+ T cells isolated by negative enrichment. All receptors derive from a human donor in good health.

The rearrangement links TRBV14 to TRBJ2-7, with TRBD2 identical over 15 bases. The V and J ends lost 1 base and 7 bases, in that order; junction bases with no gene match: 8. This CDR3 region has 17 residues. Germline V gives CDR1 SGHDN, CDR2 FVKESK. CDR3 region: CASSQAGTSGRRGEQYF. CDR3 nucleotides: TGTGCCAGCAGCCAAGCCGGGACTAGCGGGAGGCGAGGTGAGCAGTACTTC.

The rearrangement uses TRBV2 and TRBJ1-6, with D unclear. The germline CDR1 and CDR2 sequences are SNHLY and FYNNEI. V was pared by 7 bases and J by 6 bases, with 10 bases between. The CDR3 runs 13 residues. The CDR3 bases are TGTGCCAGCACTGGCGACCTTAATTCACCCCTCCACTTT. Translated: CASTGDLNSPLHF.

The chain has TRBV6-6 and TRBJ1-1, with 8 nucleotides matching TRBD1. The CDR3 has 14 residues. V shed 6 bases, J shed 3 bases, and the junction held 6 bases outside the gene matches. Germline lookup yields CDR1 MNHNY and CDR2 SVGAGI (reference sequence). The CDR3 loop reads CASSPGTGHTEAFF. DNA for the CDR3: TGTGCCAGCAGCCCCGGGACAGGACACACTGAAGCTTTCTTT.

The CDR3 DNA reads as TGTGCCAGCAGCTTCTCGGGGGGCACTGAAGCTTTCTTT. Its translation: CASSFSGGTEAFF. The chain combines TRBV11-3 with TRBJ1-1; D is possibly TRBD1 (5 bases). Trimming removed 3 bases at V and 4 bases at J, with 9 bases between. Looked up from germline, CDR1 is SGHNT and CDR2 is YENEEA. The CDR3 runs to 13 residues.

The chain links TRBV11-3 to TRBJ2-7; D call uncertain. The CDR3 totals 15 residues. Trimming stripped 5 bases from V and 5 bases from J, with 19 bases between. The germline CDR1 and CDR2 sequences are SGHNT and YENEEA. CDR3 sequence reads: CASSPEADRRHEQYF. DNA of the CDR3: TGTGCCAGCAGCCCAGAGGCGGATCGGCGCCACGAGCAGTACTTC.